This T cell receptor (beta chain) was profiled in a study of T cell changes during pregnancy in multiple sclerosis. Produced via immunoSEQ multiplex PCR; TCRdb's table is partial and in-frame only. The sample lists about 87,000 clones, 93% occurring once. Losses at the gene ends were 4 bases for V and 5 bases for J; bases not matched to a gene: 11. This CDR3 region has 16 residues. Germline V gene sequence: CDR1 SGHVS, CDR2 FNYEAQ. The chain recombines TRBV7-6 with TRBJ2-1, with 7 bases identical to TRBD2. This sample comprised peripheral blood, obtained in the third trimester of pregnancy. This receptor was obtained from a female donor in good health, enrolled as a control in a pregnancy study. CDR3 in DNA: TGTGCCAGCAGCTCCTATCTAGCGGTCGAAAACAATGAGCAGTTCTTC. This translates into CASSSYLAVENNEQFF.